The 21 T cell receptor beta chains reported below all come from one sample, sequenced in a study of CD4 T cells in relation to SARS-CoV-2 and coronaviruses. Measured with immunoSEQ multiplex PCR; TCRdb has only the in-frame clones, and not every one. The sample yields about 26,000 clones, 60% to 80% seen once. Unexposed donor CD4+ T cells date from about 2010-2018, before the COVID-19 pandemic. CD4+ T cells were isolated from the cells after around 9 days of culture. Their specific antigens are unknown. The sequenced sample was CD4+ T cells from PBMCs, cultured in vitro. The receptor set was obtained from a human donor in good health.

The rearrangement joins TRBV6-4 to TRBJ2-2, with D unresolved. Germline CDR1 and CDR2: MRHNA and SNTAGT. The CDR3 covers 14 residues. V lost 6 bases and J lost 0, with 8 bases in between. CDR3 amino acids: CASRIEPNTGELFF. The CDR3 coding sequence is TGTGCCAGCAGAATCGAGCCGAACACCGGGGAGCTGTTTTTT.

V gene TRBV5-6 combines with J gene TRBJ2-1, with 11 bases lining up with TRBD1. Per the germline V gene, CDR1 is SGHDT and CDR2 is YYEEEE. The CDR3 runs 18 residues. The ends lost 4 bases at V and 9 bases at J; junction bases unmatched: 18. Here the CDR3 DNA reads TGTGCCAGCAGCACCGGGACAGGGGGATTAGGGGTTAATCCTGAGCAGTTCTTC. It is translated as CASSTGTGGLGVNPEQFF.

The rearrangement uses TRBV18 and TRBJ2-3; D is undetermined. The CDR3 spans 13 residues. Trimming took off 6 bases at V and 5 bases at J, with 12 bases between the two ends. Germline assignment: CDR1 KGHSH and CDR2 LQKENI. The CDR3 reads CASSPNGQDTQYF. The CDR3 DNA follows: TGTGCCAGCTCCCCCAATGGGCAAGATACGCAGTATTTT.

The rearrangement joins TRBV2 to TRBJ1-2, with a possible D match to TRBD1 (6 bases). V gave up 6 bases and J gave up 4 bases, with 15 bases separating them. This CDR3 contains 14 residues. From germline, CDR1 is SNHLY and CDR2 FYNNEI. CDR3: CASRGEQGGYGYTF. CDR3 bases: TGTGCCAGCAGGGGGGAACAGGGCGGCTATGGCTACACCTTC.

DNA of the CDR3: TGTGCCAGTAGTGCCGTTAACAGGGGAAGCTCTGGAAACACCATATATTTT. It yields the protein CASSAVNRGSSGNTIYF. This rearrangement joins TRBV19 to TRBJ1-3, with 7 nucleotides matching TRBD1. The V segment lost 5 bases and the J segment 0 bases; nucleotides outside the gene matches: 10. CDR1 and CDR2 (germline): LNHDA, SQIVND (reference sequence). The CDR3 spans 17 residues.

The chain combines TRBV6-2 or TRBV6-3 with TRBJ1-4; D is perhaps TRBD1 (5 bases). The V end was cut by 2 bases, the J end by 7 bases, with 14 bases between. From germline, CDR1 is MNHEY and CDR2 SVGEGT. This CDR3 is built from 15 residues. The CDR3: CASSYASGMAEKLFF. CDR3 coding DNA: TGTGCCAGCAGTTACGCCTCAGGGATGGCTGAAAAACTGTTTTTT.

This chain links TRBV7-2 with TRBJ1-6, with D unresolved. Germline CDR1 reads SGHTA; CDR2 reads FQGNSA. The ends were cut back, 0 bases at V and 7 bases at J, with 7 bases in the middle. This CDR3 comprises 14 residues. CDR3 sequence (DNA): TGTGCCAGCAGCTTAGCCCACCGGAATTCACCCCTCCACTTT. The encoded protein is CASSLAHRNSPLHF. The variable domain in full, with the rest retrieved from reference TRBV7-2 and TRBJ1-6, is GAGVSQSPSNKVTEKGKDVELRCDPISGHTALYWYRQSLGQGLEFLIYFQGNSAPDKSGLPSDRFSAERTGGSVSTLTIQRTQQEDSAVYLCASSLAHRNSPLHFGNGTRLTVT.

The genes are TRBV20-1 and TRBJ2-5; possibly TRBD2 for D (6 bases). From germline, CDR1 is DFQATT and CDR2 SNEGSKA (reference sequence). This CDR3 contains 15 residues. The V end was cut by 3 bases, the J end by 2 bases, with 16 bases between. CDR3 sequence reads: CSASGRREYQETQYF. The CDR3 nucleotides are TGCAGTGCTAGTGGGAGGCGCGAGTATCAAGAGACCCAGTACTTC.

This clone was observed a handful of times. CDR3 sequence: CASSYLGELFF. The CDR3 coding sequence is TGTGCCAGCAGTTACCTCGGGGAGCTGTTTTTT. The chain employs TRBV6-2 or TRBV6-3 and TRBJ2-2; no clear D gene. Per germline, CDR1 MNHEY and CDR2 SVGEGT. Trimming cost V 2 bases and J 7 bases, with 2 bases left between them. CDR3 size: 11 residues.

V and J are TRBV19 and TRBJ2-2; possible D gene TRBD2, 6 bases. The ends were cut back, 4 bases at V and 3 bases at J, with 12 bases in the middle. CDR1 is LNHDA, CDR2 SQIVND, per germline (reference sequence). The CDR3 length is 15 residues. The CDR3 protein is CASSRRDSYTGELFF. The CDR3 DNA is TGTGCCAGTAGTAGACGGGACTCTTACACCGGGGAGCTGTTTTTT.

The chain joins TRBV6-2 or TRBV6-3 to TRBJ2-2; weak D call: TRBD2 (6 bases). The CDR3 extends over 19 amino acids. V lost 2 bases to trimming and J lost 1 base, with 20 bases between them. The germline V gene has CDR1 MNHEY and CDR2 SVGEGT. The CDR3 DNA follows: TGTGCCAGCAGTTACCCCCCGAACCGACTAGGAAAGAACACCGGGGAGCTGTTTTTT. Amino acids: CASSYPPNRLGKNTGELFF.

The CDR3 is CASSSDPGSGEQYF. As DNA, the CDR3 is TGTGCCAGCAGCTCCGACCCCGGATCGGGCGAGCAGTACTTC. V usage is TRBV11-3 and J usage is TRBJ2-7; D gene ambiguous. The V gene's germline CDR1 is SGHNT and CDR2 YENEEA. The ends were cut back, 4 bases at V and 6 bases at J, with 16 bases in the middle. This CDR3 has 14 amino acids.

The chain combines TRBV5-1 with TRBJ2-7; 11 nucleotides align to TRBD2. Germline V gives CDR1 SGHRS, CDR2 YFSETQ. CDR3 length: 16 amino acids. V lost 4 bases and J lost 3; bases outside the gene matches: 9. The CDR3 coding sequence is TGCGCCAGCAGCCGGACGACTAGCGGGATAAGCTACGAGCAGTACTTC. It translates to CASSRTTSGISYEQYF.

The chain has TRBV2 and TRBJ2-5; tentatively, D is TRBD2 (6 bases). Per germline, CDR1 SNHLY and CDR2 FYNNEI. Trimming took 7 bases from V and 5 from J, leaving 11 bases between them. This CDR3 contains 12 residues. This CDR3 is CASKRLAETQYF. Here the CDR3 DNA reads TGTGCCAGCAAGAGGCTAGCGGAGACCCAGTACTTC.

This sequence joins TRBV4-1 and TRBJ2-7, with D maybe TRBD2 (5 bases). The V and J ends lost 4 bases and 3 bases respectively, with 22 bases between them. The CDR3 runs to 17 residues. Germline V gene data show CDR1 as MGHRA and CDR2 as YSYEKL. The DNA for the CDR3 is TGCGCCAGCAGCCGAGCGGCTCTAGGGCCGCTATTCTACGAGCAGTACTTC. This sequence encodes CASSRAALGPLFYEQYF.

The genes are TRBV4-2 and TRBJ1-1; 12 bases agree with TRBD1. Germline V CDR1 and CDR2: LGHNA, YNFKEQ. The J segment lost 5 bases and the V segment lost 1 base, leaving 8 bases of the junction unmatched. This CDR3 is built from 17 residues. The CDR3 DNA reads TGTGCCAGCAGCCAAGTGGGACAGGGGGCGGCGGAGACTGAAGCTTTCTTT. Translated, it gives CASSQVGQGAAETEAFF.

V and J are TRBV5-5 and TRBJ2-1; 12 bases are shared with TRBD1. The CDR3 runs 15 residues. The V and J ends lost 4 bases and 8 bases, in that order; junction bases with no gene match: 7. Germline-derived CDR1 and CDR2 are SGHKS and YYEKEE (reference sequence). DNA of the CDR3: TGTGCCAGCAGCCTGTGGGACAGGGGGCGTCATGAGCAGTTCTTC. It encodes CASSLWDRGRHEQFF.

V and J are TRBV11-3 and TRBJ2-1; the D is unclear. The CDR3 consists of 15 residues. The germline CDR1 and CDR2 sequences are SGHNT and YENEEA. Trimming cost V 3 bases and J 0 bases, with 9 bases left between them. Here the CDR3 DNA reads TGTGCCAGCAGCTTCACCCAACGCTCCTACAATGAGCAGTTCTTC. Residues: CASSFTQRSYNEQFF.

The genes are TRBV11-2 and TRBJ1-2; D possibly corresponds to TRBD1 (5 bases). V was clipped by 2 bases and J by 8 bases, with 18 bases between them. The V gene's germline CDR1 is SGHAT and CDR2 FQNNGV. The CDR3 loop spans 15 amino acids. CDR3 nucleotide sequence: TGTGCCAGCAGCTTAAGCCGACAGACACCTCAGGGCTACACCTTC. This translates into CASSLSRQTPQGYTF. Looking up the rest from reference TRBV11-2 and TRBJ1-2 gives the full variable domain: EAGVAQSPRYKIIEKRQSVAFWCNPISGHATLYWYQQILGQGPKLLIQFQNNGVVDDSQLPKDRFSAERLKGVDSTLKIQPAKLEDSAVYLCASSLSRQTPQGYTFGSGTRLTVV.

The rearrangement links TRBV19 to TRBJ2-7; D not certain. Trimming removed 3 bases from V and 6 bases from J, with 15 bases in between. This CDR3 has 14 residues. Germline V gene data show CDR1 as LNHDA and CDR2 as SQIVND (reference sequence). This CDR3 reads CASSIGPVLGEQYF. CDR3 DNA: TGTGCCAGTAGTATTGGGCCGGTCTTGGGCGAGCAGTACTTC. Full variable domain (missing parts from reference TRBV19 and TRBJ2-7): DGGITQSPKYLFRKEGQNVTLSCEQNLNHDAMYWYRQDPGQGLRLIYYSQIVNDFQKGDIAEGYSVSREKKESFPLTVTSAQKNPTAFYLCASSIGPVLGEQYFGPGTRLTVT.

The genes are TRBV2 and TRBJ1-2; D remains unclear. CDR3 length: 12 residues. The V gene lost 2 bases and the J gene lost 1 base, with 2 bases spanning the gap. Germline assignment: CDR1 SNHLY and CDR2 FYNNEI. CDR3 bases: TGTGCCAGCAGTGAAAATAACTATGGCTACACCTTC. Residues: CASSENNYGYTF.